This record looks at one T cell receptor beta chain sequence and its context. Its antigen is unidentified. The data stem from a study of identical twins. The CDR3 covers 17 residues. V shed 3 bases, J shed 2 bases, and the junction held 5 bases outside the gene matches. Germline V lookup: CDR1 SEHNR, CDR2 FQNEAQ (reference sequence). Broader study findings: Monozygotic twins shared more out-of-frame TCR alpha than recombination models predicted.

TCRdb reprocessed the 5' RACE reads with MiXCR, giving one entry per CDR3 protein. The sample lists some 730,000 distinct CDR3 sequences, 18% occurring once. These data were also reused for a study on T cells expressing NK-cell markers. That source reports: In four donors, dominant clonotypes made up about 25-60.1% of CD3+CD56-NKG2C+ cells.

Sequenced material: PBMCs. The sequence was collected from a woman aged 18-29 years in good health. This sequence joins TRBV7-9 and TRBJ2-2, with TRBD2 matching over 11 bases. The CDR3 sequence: CASSFPTSGGNTGELFF. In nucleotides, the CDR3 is TGTGCCAGCAGCTTCCCAACTAGCGGGGGAAACACCGGGGAGCTGTTTTTT.